This T cell receptor (beta chain) is drawn from a study of cytomegalovirus exposure and HLA in healthy donors. Details on this clone: Its antigen is not known.

CDR1 SGDLS and CDR2 YYNGEE come from the germline V gene. This CDR3 has 18 amino acids. V lost 3 bases, J lost 6 bases, and 15 bases stayed unmatched. Amplification used 60 Vbeta primers and 13 Jbeta primers. Some clones are missing from TCRdb's copy, which holds only in-frame ones; the method was immunoSEQ multiplex PCR. The data hold around 100,000 clones, with nearly 80% observed a single time. Findings and limits, study-wide: Per a later analysis, 18,000 or so TCR beta sequences showed association with HLA alleles at 0.05 false discovery rate. Earlier findings revealed that most TCR beta V segments proved productive either about 87% or about 30% of the time.

The TCR comes from a woman between 35 and 50 years old in good health and CMV-seropositive. Sequencing was carried out using PBMCs. This chain uses TRBV9 with TRBJ2-2; 9 bases line up with TRBD2. The CDR3 protein is CASSAQGRGGRAAGELFF. DNA for the CDR3: TGTGCCAGCAGCGCCCAAGGCAGAGGCGGGAGGGCCGCCGGGGAGCTGTTTTTT.